This T cell receptor beta chain was retrieved from a study of blood T cell repertoires in COVID-19. Living in about two dozen US areas, the participants were between roughly 18 and 95 years of age. In assigning cohorts, the study relied on participant-reported clinical history. Measured with immunoSEQ multiplex PCR; TCRdb has only the in-frame clones, and not every one. The repertoire holds 150,000 or so clones, with less than 85% as singletons. With 8 bases clipped from V and 4 bases from J, the junction kept 16 bases outside the gene matches. Germline-derived CDR1 and CDR2 are SEHNR and FQNEAQ (reference sequence). The CDR3 covers 17 residues.

This chain connects TRBV7-9 to TRBJ2-2; 7 nucleotides match TRBD2. The source material was PBMCs or T cells enriched from blood (not recorded which). The clonotype comes from a woman aged 45-65 years who had recovered from COVID-19. The CDR3 DNA is TGTGCCAGCCCCACGCGGGGGAAAATCGAGAGCACCGGGGAGCTGTTTTTT. Its protein is CASPTRGKIESTGELFF.